The sequence of this T cell receptor beta chain was determined in a study of T cell responses to AZD1222 COVID-19 vaccine. Germline V gene sequence: CDR1 LNHDA, CDR2 SQIVND (reference sequence). V shed 5 bases, J shed 1 base, and the junction held 14 bases outside the gene matches. The CDR3 sequence is 18 residues long. The study, taken as a whole, reports: After the peak T cell response, and only then, were repertoires sampled.

Assay: immunoSEQ multiplex PCR; the TCRdb copy retains only in-frame clones and omits some. The sample yields 110,000 to 150,000 clones, just under 95% seen once. Comment on this clone: Its antigen is not identified.

The receptor's source is an adult who had recovered from COVID-19. Sequences were derived from peripheral blood, sampled after recovery from COVID-19. The chain couples TRBV19 to TRBJ1-1; TRBD1 aligns across 9 bases. CDR3 region: CASSWVNRGLGPNTEAFF. The CDR3 nucleotides are TGTGCCAGTAGTTGGGTAAACAGGGGGCTCGGCCCGAACACTGAAGCTTTCTTT.